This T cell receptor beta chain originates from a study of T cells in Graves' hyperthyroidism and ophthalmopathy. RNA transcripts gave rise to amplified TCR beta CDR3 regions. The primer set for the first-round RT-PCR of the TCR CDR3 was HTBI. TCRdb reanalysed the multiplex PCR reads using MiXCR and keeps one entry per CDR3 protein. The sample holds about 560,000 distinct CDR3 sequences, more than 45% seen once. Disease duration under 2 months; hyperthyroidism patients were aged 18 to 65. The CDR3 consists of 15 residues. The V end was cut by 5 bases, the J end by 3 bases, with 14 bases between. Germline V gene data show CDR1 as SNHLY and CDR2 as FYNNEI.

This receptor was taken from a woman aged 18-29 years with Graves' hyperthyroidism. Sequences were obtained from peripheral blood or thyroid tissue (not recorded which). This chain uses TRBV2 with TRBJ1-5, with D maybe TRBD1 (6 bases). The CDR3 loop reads CASSSPRGFNQPQHF. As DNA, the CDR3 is TGTGCCAGCAGTTCCCCGAGGGGGTTCAATCAGCCCCAGCATTTT.